One sample yielded the 20 T cell receptor beta chains listed below, sequenced in a study of chemoradiotherapy in HPV16-positive cancers. TCRdb's table, derived via immunoSEQ multiplex PCR, lists solely in-frame clones and lacks some. The data contain approximately 6,400 clones, roughly 80% of them seen just once; the ten biggest clones take up approximately 7.2%. The source was tumor tissue, collected from a patient who underwent chemoradiotherapy. The receptors here all came from a human donor with HPV-associated anogenital cancer.

This clone was seen a few times. The rearrangement links TRBV11-3 to TRBJ1-5, with unresolved D. Trimming took off 1 base at V and 3 bases at J, with 7 bases between the two ends. This CDR3 contains 14 residues. Germline-derived CDR1 and CDR2 are SGHNT and YENEEA. This CDR3 reads CASSLGGPNQPQHF. The CDR3 coding sequence is TGTGCCAGCAGCTTAGGAGGACCCAATCAGCCCCAGCATTTT.

This clone has only one observation. The chain employs TRBV6-1 and TRBJ2-3, with 8 nucleotides matching TRBD2. CDR3 size: 16 residues. Germline V gene sequence: CDR1 MNHNS, CDR2 SASEGT. V shed 1 base, J shed 9 bases, and the junction held 12 bases outside the gene matches. The CDR3 here is CASSEGVAGSLSTQYF. CDR3 nucleotide sequence: TGTGCCAGCAGTGAAGGGGTAGCGGGGTCTTTATCCACGCAGTATTTT.

The chain links TRBV28 to TRBJ1-1, with 10 bases lining up with TRBD1. With 6 bases clipped from V and 3 bases from J, the junction kept 10 bases outside the gene matches. From germline, CDR1 is MDHEN and CDR2 SYDVKM. The CDR3 covers 16 residues. Here the CDR3 reads CASRPPPGQGHTEAFF. The CDR3 nucleotides are TGTGCCAGCAGGCCGCCCCCGGGACAGGGGCACACTGAAGCTTTCTTT. The full variable domain, completed using reference TRBV28 and TRBJ1-1, is DVKVTQSSRYLVKRTGEKVFLECVQDMDHENMFWYRQDPGLGLRLIYFSYDVKMKEKGDIPEGYSVSREKKERFSLILESASTNQTSMYLCASRPPPGQGHTEAFFGQGTRLTVV.

The rearrangement uses TRBV10-3 and TRBJ2-7; 14 nucleotides align to TRBD2. CDR3 length: 17 residues. Germline trimming cut 6 bases from V and 2 bases from J; bases unmatched to any gene: 9. Per germline, CDR1 ENHRY and CDR2 SYGVKD. The CDR3: CAIRQTPGLAGAYEQYF. The CDR3 coding sequence is TGTGCCATCAGACAGACCCCGGGACTAGCGGGAGCCTACGAGCAGTACTTC.

This rearrangement joins TRBV11-2 to TRBJ1-3; unclear D gene. CDR1 and CDR2 from the germline V gene are SGHAT and FQNNGV. V was shortened by 6 bases and J by 2 bases, with 11 bases between the two germline ends. This CDR3 contains 14 residues. The CDR3 reads CASSSGAPGNTIYF. The DNA for the CDR3 is TGTGCCAGCAGTTCGGGAGCCCCTGGAAACACCATATATTTT. Using reference TRBV11-2 and TRBJ1-3 for the parts outside the CDR3, the full variable domain is EAGVAQSPRYKIIEKRQSVAFWCNPISGHATLYWYQQILGQGPKLLIQFQNNGVVDDSQLPKDRFSAERLKGVDSTLKIQPAKLEDSAVYLCASSSGAPGNTIYFGEGSWLTVV.

This rearrangement joins TRBV7-2 to TRBJ2-2, with D hard to call. Germline V lookup: CDR1 SGHTA, CDR2 FQGNSA. The CDR3 runs to 16 residues. Trimming cost V 0 bases and J 7 bases, with 15 bases left between them. This CDR3 reads CASSLALGLSSGELFF. The CDR3 coding sequence is TGTGCCAGCAGCTTAGCCCTCGGGCTTTCAAGCGGGGAGCTGTTTTTT.

V and J are TRBV2 and TRBJ1-1; D might be TRBD1 (6 bases). CDR1 and CDR2 from the germline V gene are SNHLY and FYNNEI. The ends were cut back, 7 bases at V and 0 bases at J, with 12 bases in the middle. The CDR3 loop spans 14 amino acids. The CDR3 loop reads CASTSDSLNTEAFF. CDR3 sequence (DNA): TGTGCCAGCACCTCGGACAGCCTGAACACTGAAGCTTTCTTT.

The rearrangement uses TRBV18 and TRBJ2-1; a weak D match, TRBD1 (6 bases). CDR3 length equals 16 residues. The V gene lost 0 bases and the J gene lost 10 bases, with 19 bases spanning the gap. In germline, CDR1 is KGHSH, CDR2 LQKENI. CDR3 sequence: CASSPPSRSQGPEQFF. The CDR3 DNA follows: TGTGCCAGCTCACCACCCTCGCGTTCACAGGGCCCCGAGCAGTTCTTC.

The V gene is TRBV2, the J gene TRBJ1-1, with a tentative D call TRBD1 (6 bases). Germline V CDR1 and CDR2: SNHLY, FYNNEI. This CDR3 contains 15 residues. V was pared by 6 bases and J by 7 bases, with 21 bases between. The CDR3 loop reads CASSPRLGAGGEAFF. DNA for the CDR3: TGTGCCAGCAGCCCGAGACTGGGGGCGGGTGGTGAAGCTTTCTTT. Full variable domain (outside the CDR3, taken from reference TRBV2 and TRBJ1-1): EPEVTQTPSHQVTQMGQEVILRCVPISNHLYFYWYRQILGQKVEFLVSFYNNEISEKSEIFDDQFSVERPDGSNFTLKIRSTKLEDSAMYFCASSPRLGAGGEAFFGQGTRLTVV.

The CDR3 nucleotides are TGTGCCAGCAGCTTAGCTAGAGCTTCCTACGAGCAGTACTTC. Translated, it gives CASSLARASYEQYF. The V gene is TRBV7-2, the J gene TRBJ2-7; D is unclear. Germline-derived CDR1 and CDR2 are SGHTA and FQGNSA. With 0 bases removed from V and 1 base from J, the gap between germline ends came to 7 bases. The CDR3 length is 14 residues.

The rearrangement links TRBV30 to TRBJ1-1; D call uncertain. Trimming took 5 bases from V and 1 from J, leaving 11 bases between them. There are 13 residues in the CDR3. Germline CDR1 is GTSNPN and CDR2 is SVGIG (reference sequence). The DNA for the CDR3 is TGTGCCTGGGAACGGCACGCGAACACTGAAGCTTTCTTT. The encoded protein is CAWERHANTEAFF.

The rearrangement links TRBV6-1 to TRBJ2-2; D is unresolved. Germline loops: CDR1 MNHNS, CDR2 SASEGT. Trimming stripped 3 bases from V and 1 base from J, with 12 bases between. This CDR3 is 16 amino acids long. DNA of the CDR3: TGTGCCAGCAGTGAGTATGAGACTCGGAACACCGGGGAGCTGTTTTTT. Amino acid sequence: CASSEYETRNTGELFF.

The V gene is TRBV2, the J gene TRBJ1-1; D gene ambiguous. Per germline, CDR1 SNHLY and CDR2 FYNNEI. CDR3 length equals 12 residues. V was clipped by 11 bases and J by 1 base, with 11 bases between them. CDR3 protein: CAHSTKNTEAFF. The CDR3 coding sequence is TGTGCCCACTCCACAAAGAACACTGAAGCTTTCTTT.

This sequence joins TRBV4-2 and TRBJ2-1; 8 bases agree with TRBD2. Losses at the gene ends were 1 base for V and 0 bases for J; bases not matched to a gene: 5. CDR3 size: 17 residues. The germline CDR1 and CDR2 sequences are LGHNA and YNFKEQ. CDR3 DNA: TGTGCCAGCAGCCAAGTCCGGGGGGGAACCTCCTACAATGAGCAGTTCTTC. Residues: CASSQVRGGTSYNEQFF.

V is TRBV11-2 and J is TRBJ2-3; 9 bases align to TRBD2. With V trimmed by 2 bases and J by 6 bases, 9 bases remained unmatched. CDR1 SGHAT and CDR2 FQNNGV come from the germline V gene. The CDR3 covers 16 residues. The CDR3 DNA is TGTGCCAGCAGCTTATCCGGCGGGGGGGCCAGCGATACGCAGTATTTT. Its translation is CASSLSGGGASDTQYF.

The chain carries TRBV9 and TRBJ2-3, with 11 bases lining up with TRBD2. Germline V gene sequence: CDR1 SGDLS, CDR2 YYNGEE. The CDR3 covers 16 residues. V was clipped by 2 bases and J by 4 bases; unmatched bases: 6. The CDR3 DNA reads TGTGCCAGCAGCGTTTTTAGCGGGGGGGGCCCAGATACGCAGTATTTT. Translated: CASSVFSGGGPDTQYF.

The J gene is TRBJ2-7, the V gene TRBV18; the match to TRBD1 covers 7 bases. CDR3 length equals 13 residues. Per the germline V gene, CDR1 is KGHSH and CDR2 is LQKENI. J lost 3 bases, V lost 5 bases, and 4 bases had no gene match. The CDR3 sequence: CASSTGQYYEQYF. The CDR3 region has the DNA TGTGCCAGCTCAACGGGACAGTACTACGAGCAGTACTTC.

The chain couples TRBV7-6 to TRBJ2-2, with TRBD2 identical over 7 bases. Germline loops: CDR1 SGHVS, CDR2 FNYEAQ. This CDR3 has 19 residues. J lost 0 bases, V lost 2 bases, and 12 bases had no gene match. The chain's CDR3 is CASSLLAASPGSNTGELFF. The CDR3 nucleotides read TGTGCCAGCAGCTTACTAGCGGCGTCTCCGGGTTCGAACACCGGGGAGCTGTTTTTT.

This clone was seen just once. The rearrangement uses TRBV9 and TRBJ2-2; unclear D gene. The ends were cut back, 0 bases at V and 4 bases at J, with 16 bases in the middle. The CDR3 runs to 17 residues. CDR1 is SGDLS, CDR2 YYNGEE, per germline. Written as DNA, the CDR3 is TGTGCCAGCAGCGTAGGTGTTGTCGGCGGCTTCACCGGGGAGCTGTTTTTT. Protein product: CASSVGVVGGFTGELFF.

The J gene is TRBJ2-3, the V gene TRBV18, with D perhaps matching TRBD2 (5 bases). CDR3 length: 14 amino acids. Trimming stripped 6 bases from V and 4 bases from J, with 14 bases between. From germline, CDR1 is KGHSH and CDR2 LQKENI. Here the CDR3 reads CASSQLGIADTQYF. The DNA for the CDR3 is TGTGCCAGCTCCCAACTAGGGATCGCAGATACGCAGTATTTT.